Below, 14 T cell receptor beta chains from the same sample are listed, as sequenced in a study of T-cell reconstitution after alpha-beta-depleted transplantation in children. Researchers prepared the TCRbeta library using unique molecular identifiers, the study reports. TCRdb redid the calling of the PCR reads with MiXCR, one entry per CDR3 protein. The sample contains under 250,000 distinct CDR3 sequences, 6.6% of which appear only once. The sample consisted of PBMCs, taken before TCRalphabeta/CD19-depleted stem cell transplant. Every receptor here comes from a boy between 2 and 15 years old with acute lymphoblastic leukemia, due to receive a stem cell transplant.

Ten or more counts support this clonotype. J is TRBJ1-1 and V is TRBV27; 7 positions match TRBD1. Germline CDR1 is MNHEY and CDR2 is SMNVEV (reference sequence). CDR3 length: 13 residues. Trimming removed 5 bases from V and 4 bases from J; junction bases left unmatched: 4. Here the CDR3 reads CASSDRVSTEAFF. In DNA, the CDR3 is TGTGCCAGCAGTGACAGGGTTTCCACTGAAGCTTTCTTT.

This clonotype was recorded at least ten times. The chain carries TRBV5-1 and TRBJ1-2; the D is unclear. In germline, CDR1 is SGHRS, CDR2 YFSETQ. The CDR3 is made up of 15 amino acids. Trimming took 4 bases from V and 5 from J, leaving 18 bases between them. CDR3 residues: CASSPAQVGSYGYTF. CDR3 coding DNA: TGCGCCAGCAGCCCCGCCCAGGTGGGGTCTTATGGCTACACCTTC.

This clonotype was counted at least ten times. The chain couples TRBV28 to TRBJ2-1; D call uncertain. The CDR3 loop spans 14 amino acids. V lost 6 bases to trimming and J lost 6 bases, with 15 bases between them. The germline CDR1 and CDR2 sequences are MDHEN and SYDVKM. For the CDR3, the DNA is TGTGCCAGCAGCGCACTCAGACGTGGCAATGAGCAGTTCTTC. This sequence encodes CASSALRRGNEQFF. Complete variable domain (other parts from reference TRBV28 and TRBJ2-1): DVKVTQSSRYLVKRTGEKVFLECVQDMDHENMFWYRQDPGLGLRLIYFSYDVKMKEKGDIPEGYSVSREKKERFSLILESASTNQTSMYLCASSALRRGNEQFFGPGTRLTVL.

At least ten counts were recorded for this clonotype. V gene TRBV28 combines with J gene TRBJ2-5; 7 bases fit TRBD1. CDR3 length equals 15 residues. Germline V gives CDR1 MDHEN, CDR2 SYDVKM. Unmatched junction bases numbered 8, after V lost 5 bases and J lost 2 bases. The CDR3 sequence is CASSPGQLIQETQYF. For the CDR3, the DNA is TGTGCCAGCAGTCCGGGACAGCTAATACAAGAGACCCAGTACTTC.

The genes are TRBV28 and TRBJ1-4; tentatively, D is TRBD1 (5 bases). The V gene's germline CDR1 is MDHEN and CDR2 SYDVKM. Trimming shortened V by 6 bases and J by 3 bases, and 14 bases separated the two germline ends. This CDR3 region has 15 residues. CDR3: CASRSRDGANEKLFF. In nucleotides, the CDR3 is TGTGCCAGCAGATCCAGGGATGGAGCTAATGAAAAACTGTTTTTT.

In this sample, this clonotype turned up many times. This chain connects TRBV28 to TRBJ1-1; D is unresolved. The CDR3 is made up of 14 amino acids. The germline gives CDR1 MDHEN, CDR2 SYDVKM. The V gene lost 5 bases and the J gene lost 5 bases, with 15 bases spanning the gap. CDR3 residues: CASSPLDLATEAFF. CDR3 sequence (DNA): TGTGCCAGCAGTCCTTTGGATCTGGCGACTGAAGCTTTCTTT.

This clonotype came up many times. The V gene is TRBV4-2, the J gene TRBJ2-1; 7 bases map to TRBD2. V was pared by 7 bases and J by 6 bases, with 12 bases of the junction left unmatched. Germline V gives CDR1 LGHNA, CDR2 YNFKEQ. This CDR3 has 15 residues. The CDR3 spells CASNNQRGLRNEQFF. CDR3 DNA: TGTGCCAGCAACAATCAACGGGGACTACGCAATGAGCAGTTCTTC.

This clonotype has ten or more counts. This chain connects TRBV20-1 to TRBJ2-7, with D tentatively TRBD1 (5 bases). Germline CDR1 DFQATT, CDR2 SNEGSKA (reference sequence). V lost 3 bases and J 4 bases, leaving 19 bases between the germline ends. This CDR3 is 15 amino acids long. The CDR3 DNA is TGCAGTGCTAGCGCCGGAGAAGGGGTTGGGTACGAGCAGTACTTC. This sequence encodes CSASAGEGVGYEQYF.

This clonotype was observed at least ten times. This chain joins TRBV13 and TRBJ2-7, with D perhaps matching TRBD2 (5 bases). V dropped 5 bases and J dropped 0 bases, with 11 bases sitting between them. CDR1 is PRHDT, CDR2 FYEKMQ, per germline (reference sequence). The CDR3 spans 14 residues. CDR3 sequence: CASSTRDLSYEQYF. Here the CDR3 DNA reads TGTGCCAGCAGCACCCGGGATCTCTCCTACGAGCAGTACTTC.

The sample holds a few counts of this clonotype. The chain carries TRBV12-3 or TRBV12-4 and TRBJ2-6; D remains unclear. This CDR3 comprises 15 residues. The V end was cut by 7 bases, the J end by 1 base, with 11 bases between. Here the CDR3 reads CASTPGVSGANVLTF. The CDR3 bases are TGTGCCAGCACCCCTGGTGTGTCTGGGGCCAACGTCCTGACTTTC.

This clonotype was observed at least ten times. The V call is TRBV5-6, the J call TRBJ1-4; 8 bases map to TRBD1. Germline lookup yields CDR1 SGHDT and CDR2 YYEEEE. This CDR3 spans 14 amino acids. J was trimmed by 7 bases and V by 7 bases; bases with no gene match: 9. The CDR3 bases are TGTGCCAGCGGCCGACAGGGGAGTAGTGAAAAACTGTTTTTT. Amino acid sequence: CASGRQGSSEKLFF.

The table lists this clonotype with many counts. V usage is TRBV4-3 and J usage is TRBJ2-2, with a weak D call TRBD1 (6 bases). Germline lookup yields CDR1 LGHNA and CDR2 YSLEER. Between the trimmed V and J ends, which lost 1 base and 4 bases, there was a span of 25 bases. The CDR3 runs 20 residues. In DNA form, the CDR3 reads TGCGCCAGCAGCCAAGTTCTTCGGAACAGGGAAGGCCTGGCCACCGGGGAGCTGTTTTTT. Residues: CASSQVLRNREGLATGELFF.

This clonotype has more than one count but fewer than ten. V is TRBV13 and J is TRBJ2-4; D is undetermined. This CDR3 is 14 amino acids long. In germline, CDR1 is PRHDT, CDR2 FYEKMQ (reference sequence). The V and J ends lost 4 bases and 2 bases respectively, with 9 bases between them. In nucleotides, the CDR3 is TGTGCCAGCAGCTCCCGAGATACCAAAAACATTCAGTACTTC. Translation gives CASSSRDTKNIQYF.

In its sample, this clonotype was seen many times. The J gene is TRBJ2-1, the V gene TRBV7-8, with a weak D call TRBD2 (5 bases). Trimming left V 4 bases short and J 9 bases short, with 19 bases between. This CDR3 is built from 15 residues. The germline V gene encodes CDR1 SGHVS and CDR2 FQNEAQ. CDR3 protein: CASSSRRGNHIEQFF. In DNA, the CDR3 is TGTGCCAGCAGCTCCCGGCGAGGGAACCATATTGAGCAGTTCTTC. The full variable domain, its missing parts supplied by reference TRBV7-8 and TRBJ2-1, is GAGVSQSPRYKVAKRGQDVALRCDPISGHVSLFWYQQALGQGPEFLTYFQNEAQLDKSGLPSDRFFAERPEGSVSTLKIQRTQQEDSAVYLCASSSRRGNHIEQFFGPGTRLTVL.